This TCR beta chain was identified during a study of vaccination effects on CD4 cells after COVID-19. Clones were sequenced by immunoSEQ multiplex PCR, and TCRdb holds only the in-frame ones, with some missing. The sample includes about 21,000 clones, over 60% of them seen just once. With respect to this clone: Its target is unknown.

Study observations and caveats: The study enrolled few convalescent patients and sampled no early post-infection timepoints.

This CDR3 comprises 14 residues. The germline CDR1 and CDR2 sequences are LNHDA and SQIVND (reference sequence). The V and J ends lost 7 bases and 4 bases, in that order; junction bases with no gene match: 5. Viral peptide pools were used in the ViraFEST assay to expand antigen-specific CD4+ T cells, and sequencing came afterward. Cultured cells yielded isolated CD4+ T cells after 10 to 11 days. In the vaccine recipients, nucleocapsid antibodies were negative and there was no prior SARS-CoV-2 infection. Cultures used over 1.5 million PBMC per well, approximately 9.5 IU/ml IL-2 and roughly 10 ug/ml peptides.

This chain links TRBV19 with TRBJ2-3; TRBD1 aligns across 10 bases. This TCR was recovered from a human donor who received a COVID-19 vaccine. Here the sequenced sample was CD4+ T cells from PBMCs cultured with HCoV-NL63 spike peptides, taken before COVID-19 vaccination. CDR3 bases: TGTGCCAGTATGACAGGGGGCGCGTCAGATACGCAGTATTTT. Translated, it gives CASMTGGASDTQYF.